The rows below give T cell receptor beta chains drawn from one sample of a study of T cell responses to AZD1222 COVID-19 vaccine. Generated by immunoSEQ multiplex PCR, the TCRdb table keeps only in-frame clones and is missing some. The table has 150,000 to 160,000 clones, 88% seen once. The starting material was peripheral blood, obtained after recovery from COVID-19. Source of these receptors: an adult who had recovered from COVID-19. Each CDR3 is given with its conserved first and last residue. A D gene is named only where the DNA matches it firmly. The size entry is marked missing in some rows and otherwise reads once, few, many or a size class.

d_gene,j_gene,abundance,v_gene,CDR3nt,CDR3aa
-,TRBJ1-5,-,TRBV15,TGTGCCACCAGCAGAGATCGGGGATTAAATCAGCCCCAGCATTTT,CATSRDRGLNQPQHF
TRBD2,TRBJ2-3,-,TRBV4-2,TGTGCCAGCAGCCAATACGGGGGGAGGTCCACAGATACGCAGTATTTT,CASSQYGGRSTDTQYF
-,TRBJ1-6,-,TRBV19,TGTGCCAGTAGTACTAGCCCCGGGACCCAAAATTCACCCCTCCACTTT,CASSTSPGTQNSPLHF
-,TRBJ2-3,-,TRBV5-6,TGTGCCAGCAGCCGGTGGGGCGCAGATACGCAGTATTTT,CASSRWGADTQYF
-,TRBJ2-2,-,TRBV5-6,TGTGCCAGCAACACGGAGGCTTGGCGCACCGGGGAGCTGTTTTTT,CASNTEAWRTGELFF
-,TRBJ2-2,-,TRBV5-1,TGCGCCAGCAGCTCCACGGGGGTCAACACCGGGGAGCTGTTTTTT,CASSSTGVNTGELFF
TRBD2,TRBJ2-2,-,TRBV15,TGTGCCACCAGCCCAGGACTAGCTTCCACCGGGGAGCTGTTTTTT,CATSPGLASTGELFF
-,TRBJ1-4,-,TRBV15,TGTGCCACCAGCAGAGATCGGGACGAGACCAGTGAAAAACTGTTTTTT,CATSRDRDETSEKLFF
-,TRBJ2-7,-,TRBV11-2,TGTGCCAGCAGCCCTTTGCCCGGCCTCGAACTCGAGCAGTACTTC,CASSPLPGLELEQYF
-,TRBJ2-5,-,TRBV28,TGTGCCAGCAGTTTAGAGGTGATGGCAGAGACCCAGTACTTC,CASSLEVMAETQYF
-,TRBJ1-5,few,TRBV2,TGTGCCAGCAGTGAAGGGCGGGCAGGGTCTCAGCCCCAGCATTTT,CASSEGRAGSQPQHF
-,TRBJ2-3,-,TRBV11-2,TGTGCCAGCAGCTTCGCGAAAGGAGATACGCAGTATTTT,CASSFAKGDTQYF
TRBD2,TRBJ2-7,-,TRBV2,TGTGCCAGCAGGACGAGCGGGAGTAGCTACGAGCAGTACTTC,CASRTSGSSYEQYF
-,TRBJ1-5,-,TRBV7-2,TGTGCCAGCAGCTTAGGAGGGCAGGCTTCTCAGCCCCAGCATTTT,CASSLGGQASQPQHF
TRBD2,TRBJ2-1,-,TRBV5-1,TGCGCCAGCAGATTTCTAGCGGGAGTATCCAATGAGCAGTTCTTC,CASRFLAGVSNEQFF
-,TRBJ1-1,-,TRBV5-4,TGTGCCAGCAGCGCGGGTCCGGGGAACACTGAAGCTTTCTTT,CASSAGPGNTEAFF
TRBD1,TRBJ2-5,-,TRBV27,TGTGCCAGCAGCCCCGAGGACAGGGGAAGAGAGACCCAGTACTTC,CASSPEDRGRETQYF
TRBD1,TRBJ1-1,-,TRBV28,TGTGCCAGCAGTTTCGGACAGGGCCACTTTATGAACACTGAAGCTTTCTTT,CASSFGQGHFMNTEAFF
TRBD2,TRBJ2-3,-,TRBV27,TGTGCCAGCAGTTTACAACTAGCGGGACTCCGGGGCACAGATACGCAGTATTTT,CASSLQLAGLRGTDTQYF
-,TRBJ2-1,few,TRBV28,TGTGCCAGCAGAGCGGGACAGGCGTACAATGAGCAGTTCTTC,CASRAGQAYNEQFF
TRBD2,TRBJ2-7,-,TRBV28,TGTGCCAGCAGTATAGGGGCTAGCGGATACGAGCAGTACTTC,CASSIGASGYEQYF
-,TRBJ2-1,-,TRBV6-5,TGTGCCAGCAACCCGACCCGTTCAATCTACAATGAGCAGTTCTTC,CASNPTRSIYNEQFF
-,TRBJ1-6,-,TRBV5-6,TGTGCCAGCAGATCCCTTAAAACACCCCTCCACTTT,CASRSLKTPLHF
TRBD1,TRBJ2-7,-,TRBV4-3,TGCGCCAGCAGCCTTCAGGACAGGGGGCACTACGAGCAGTACTTC,CASSLQDRGHYEQYF
TRBD2,TRBJ2-3,-,TRBV29-1,TGCAGCGTTGATGGGACTAGCGGGGGACCAGATACGCAGTATTTT,CSVDGTSGGPDTQYF
-,TRBJ2-1,-,TRBV5-1,TGCGCCAGCAGCTCGGGCCATACGCTGGATGAGCAGTTCTTC,CASSSGHTLDEQFF
-,TRBJ2-3,-,TRBV5-6,TGTGCCAGCACCCTTTGGAGCACAGATACGCAGTATTTT,CASTLWSTDTQYF
-,TRBJ1-2,-,TRBV28,TGTGCCAGCAGTCCCCCGACGACACGCTACACCTTC,CASSPPTTRYTF
-,TRBJ1-6,once,TRBV4-3,TGCGCCAGCAGCCAAGTGGGAGCCCCTTCTTCCTCACCCCTCCACTTT,CASSQVGAPSSSPLHF
-,TRBJ2-7,-,TRBV27,TGTGCCAGCAGTCGATTAGGGGTGACCTACGAGCAGTACTTC,CASSRLGVTYEQYF
TRBD1,TRBJ2-1,-,TRBV6-5,TGTGCCAGCAGTTACAGGGACAGGGGGTATGAGCAGTTCTTC,CASSYRDRGYEQFF
TRBD2,TRBJ2-1,once,TRBV20-1,TGCAGTGCCAAGCGGGGCGATGAGCAGTTCTTC,CSAKRGDEQFF
-,TRBJ2-3,-,TRBV29-1,TGCAGCGTTGAAGGGGCCAGGGGAGCAGATACGCAGTATTTT,CSVEGARGADTQYF